This TCR beta chain was obtained from a study of neoadjuvant anti-PD-1 for oral cavity cancer. On the study more broadly: Most patients had three to four biweekly doses of 3 mg/kg nivolumab before resection. Around day 43, patients without progression received a fourth nivolumab dose before surgery.

Clones were read by immunoSEQ multiplex PCR, and TCRdb kept only the in-frame ones, dropping some. This sample yields around 31,000 clones, of which 80% to 90% are seen a single time; 3.5% to 4.5% belongs to the top ten. With respect to this clone: The antigen is not known.

No culture or expansion preceded analysis of these blood cells. V lost 0 bases and J 0 bases, leaving 14 bases between the germline ends. The germline gives CDR1 PRHDT, CDR2 FYEKMQ (reference sequence). This CDR3 is 18 amino acids long. Points from the study as a whole: PBMC Gini-index clonality exceeded responders' in non-responders post-nivolumab.

This specimen was PBMCs, taken before nivolumab (anti-PD-1) treatment. J is TRBJ2-2 and V is TRBV13; no clear D gene. This clonotype originated in a person aged 40 to 85 with oral cavity squamous cell carcinoma. CDR3 nucleotides: TGTGCCAGCAGCTTAGGATCGCGGCAGGCCACGAACACCGGGGAGCTGTTTTTT. This sequence encodes CASSLGSRQATNTGELFF.